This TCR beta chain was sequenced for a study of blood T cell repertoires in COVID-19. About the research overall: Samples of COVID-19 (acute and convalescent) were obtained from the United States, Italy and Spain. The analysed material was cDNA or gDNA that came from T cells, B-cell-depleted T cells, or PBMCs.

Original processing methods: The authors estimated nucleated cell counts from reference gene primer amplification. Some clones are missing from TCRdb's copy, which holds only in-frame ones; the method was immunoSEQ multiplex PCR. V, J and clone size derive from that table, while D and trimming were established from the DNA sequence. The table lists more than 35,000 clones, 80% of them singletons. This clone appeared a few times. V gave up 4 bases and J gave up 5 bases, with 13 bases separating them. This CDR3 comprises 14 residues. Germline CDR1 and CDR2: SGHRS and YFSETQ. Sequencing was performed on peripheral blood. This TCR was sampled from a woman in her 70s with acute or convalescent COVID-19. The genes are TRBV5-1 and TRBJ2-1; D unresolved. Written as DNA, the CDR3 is TGCGCCAGCAGCCTACCCCCGTTGAACAATGAGCAGTTCTTC. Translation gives CASSLPPLNNEQFF. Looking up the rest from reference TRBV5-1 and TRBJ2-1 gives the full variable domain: KAGVTQTPRYLIKTRGQQVTLSCSPISGHRSVSWYQQTPGQGLQFLFEYFSETQRNKGNFPGRFSGRQFSNSRSEMNVSTLELGDSALYLCASSLPPLNNEQFFGPGTRLTVL.